These 25 T cell receptor beta chains share one sample of origin, sequenced in a study of blood T cell repertoires in COVID-19. The protocol was immunoSEQ multiplex PCR, while the TCRdb copy is restricted to in-frame clones and leaves out a portion. This sample has 240,000 or so clones, with 87% found just once. Sequencing input: peripheral blood. These receptors came from a man in his fifties or sixties who had recovered from COVID-19.

The gene calls are TRBV6-5 and TRBJ2-2, with 7 bases lining up with TRBD2. V shed 4 bases and J 6 bases; nucleotides not matched to a gene: 8. CDR1 is MNHEY, CDR2 SVGAGI, per germline. This CDR3 is 15 amino acids long. The CDR3 spells CASSSLAALPGELFF. CDR3 DNA sequence: TGTGCCAGCAGTTCCCTAGCGGCCCTCCCCGGGGAGCTGTTTTTT.

This chain connects TRBV6-5 to TRBJ1-2; 9 bases align to TRBD1. The CDR3 has 13 residues. Germline V gives CDR1 MNHEY, CDR2 SVGAGI. The V and J ends lost 8 bases and 6 bases, in that order; junction bases with no gene match: 7. The CDR3 loop reads CASDTGGGDGYTF. In DNA form, the CDR3 reads TGTGCCAGCGACACAGGGGGCGGGGATGGCTACACCTTC.

The chain has TRBV21-1 and TRBJ1-1; the table's D call, TRBD1, was not checked against the DNA. TRBV21-1 is assigned pseudogene status. This CDR3 contains 12 residues. In DNA, the CDR3 is TGTGCCAGCAGAGACAGGGGAACTGAAGCTTTCTTT. This sequence encodes CASRDRGTEAFF.

This chain links TRBV19 with TRBJ2-1; tentative D call: TRBD1 (6 bases). This CDR3 is 13 amino acids long. CDR1 is LNHDA, CDR2 SQIVND, per germline (reference sequence). Trimming took off 5 bases at V and 12 bases at J, with 17 bases between the two ends. CDR3 DNA sequence: TGTGCCAGTAGTTCGACCCTGGGGGCGGGGCAGTTCTTC. This codes for CASSSTLGAGQFF.

In DNA, the CDR3 is TGTGCCAGCAGTTACTCGAGACTAGCGGGGCACGAGCAGTTCTTC. Residues: CASSYSRLAGHEQFF. The chain couples TRBV6-5 to TRBJ2-1; 11 bases fit TRBD2. Germline CDR1 and CDR2: MNHEY and SVGAGI. This CDR3 has 15 residues. V lost 0 bases to trimming and J lost 10 bases; unmatched junction nucleotides: 5.

The chain combines TRBV4-1 with TRBJ2-2; D gene uncertain. Trimming removed 4 bases at V and 6 bases at J, with 15 bases between. Germline values: CDR1 MGHRA, CDR2 YSYEKL. The CDR3 extends over 15 amino acids. The CDR3 nucleotides are TGCGCCAGCAGCCTCAATAGGAACAGTCCCGGGGAGCTGTTTTTT. It encodes CASSLNRNSPGELFF.

This chain connects TRBV6-5 to TRBJ1-1; tentatively, D is TRBD1 (5 bases). This CDR3 has 14 amino acids. Germline CDR1 and CDR2: MNHEY and SVGAGI. Trimming removed 6 bases from V and 3 bases from J, with 14 bases in between. DNA of the CDR3: TGTGCCAGCAGCTCAAACAGGAGGGACACTGAAGCTTTCTTT. Its translation: CASSSNRRDTEAFF.

This clone was found a few times. The gene calls are TRBV30 and TRBJ1-5, with D unresolved. Trimming removed 3 bases from V and 0 bases from J, with 12 bases in between. Germline assignment: CDR1 GTSNPN and CDR2 SVGIG (reference sequence). The CDR3 contains 15 residues. CDR3 in DNA: TGTGCCTGGAGCGGAGGCGCGGGTAGCAATCAGCCCCAGCATTTT. Protein: CAWSGGAGSNQPQHF.

This clone has just a few counts. The chain combines TRBV2 with TRBJ2-7; D perhaps matches TRBD1 (5 bases). Trimming stripped 5 bases from V and 1 base from J, with 12 bases between. This CDR3 spans 14 amino acids. CDR1 is SNHLY and CDR2 is FYNNEI in the germline V gene. The CDR3 loop reads CASSKDSMSYEQYF. The CDR3 region has the DNA TGTGCCAGCAGTAAAGACAGCATGTCCTACGAGCAGTACTTC.

The rearrangement links TRBV7-9 to TRBJ2-7; D is unclear. CDR1 and CDR2 (germline): SEHNR, FQNEAQ (reference sequence). The ends were cut back, 1 base at V and 10 bases at J, with 8 bases in the middle. The CDR3 runs 11 residues. In DNA form, the CDR3 reads TGTGCCAGCAGCTTAGGGGCAGCCCAGTACGTC. Translation: CASSLGAAQYV.

The chain carries TRBV2 and TRBJ2-2; perhaps TRBD1 as D (6 bases). Trimming removed 6 bases from V and 2 bases from J, with 13 bases in between. Germline CDR1 SNHLY, CDR2 FYNNEI. The CDR3 contains 15 residues. The CDR3 protein is CASRHRDINTGELFF. The CDR3 DNA sequence: TGTGCCAGCAGACATAGGGACATAAACACCGGGGAGCTGTTTTTT.

The rearrangement joins TRBV5-4 to TRBJ2-1; 13 nucleotides line up with TRBD2. This CDR3 is 17 amino acids long. Unmatched junction bases numbered 8, after V lost 4 bases and J lost 4 bases. Germline loops: CDR1 SGHNT, CDR2 YYREEE (reference sequence). The CDR3 loop is CASSGRTSGGLYNEQFF. The DNA of the CDR3 is TGTGCCAGCAGCGGGAGGACTAGCGGGGGCCTGTACAATGAGCAGTTCTTC.

J is TRBJ1-1 and V is TRBV4-1, with D possibly being TRBD1 (5 bases). V was cut by 1 base and J by 8 bases, with 14 bases left in between. The germline gives CDR1 MGHRA, CDR2 YSYEKL. There are 14 residues in the CDR3. The CDR3 here is CASSQGENSGEAFF. The DNA of the CDR3 is TGCGCCAGCAGCCAAGGAGAGAATTCAGGGGAAGCTTTCTTT.

This clone was detected once. CDR3 sequence: CASRIDSNQETQYF. CDR3 sequence (DNA): TGTGCCAGCAGAATAGACAGTAACCAAGAGACCCAGTACTTC. The J gene is TRBJ2-5, the V gene TRBV28; possible D gene TRBD1, 5 bases. This CDR3 is built from 14 residues. The V end was cut by 6 bases, the J end by 0 bases, with 11 bases between. Germline CDR1 is MDHEN and CDR2 is SYDVKM.

On this clone: At the DNA level, this CDR3 is encoded by other sequences in the same sample as well. The chain uses TRBV19 and TRBJ1-5, with no clear D. Between the trimmed V and J ends, which lost 6 bases and 3 bases, there was a span of 6 bases. This CDR3 is built from 12 residues. Germline V gene sequence: CDR1 LNHDA, CDR2 SQIVND (reference sequence). CDR3 amino acids: CASRTYNQPQHF. CDR3 in DNA: TGTGCCAGTAGGACTTACAATCAGCCCCAGCATTTT.

The chain couples TRBV7-9 to TRBJ2-7; 11 bases align to TRBD1. With 5 bases clipped from V and 2 bases from J, the junction kept 5 bases outside the gene matches. The CDR3 loop spans 15 amino acids. CDR1 is SEHNR and CDR2 is FQNEAQ in the germline V gene (reference sequence). The CDR3 region is CASSPWTGGTYEQYF. The CDR3 DNA sequence: TGTGCCAGCAGCCCCTGGACAGGGGGCACCTACGAGCAGTACTTC.

The chain combines TRBV3-1 (or the pseudogene TRBV3-2) with TRBJ1-3; D not certain. CDR1 and CDR2 from the germline V gene are LGHDT and YNNKEL (reference sequence). The CDR3 spans 15 residues. Between the trimmed V and J ends, which lost 4 bases and 0 bases, there was a span of 10 bases. As DNA, the CDR3 is TGTGCCAGCAGCCCCTACAGAGACTCTGGAAACACCATATATTTT. It encodes CASSPYRDSGNTIYF.

The V gene is TRBV7-9, the J gene TRBJ1-1; possible D gene TRBD1, 5 bases. The V end was cut by 4 bases, the J end by 6 bases, with 18 bases between. The germline gives CDR1 SEHNR, CDR2 FQNEAQ (reference sequence). CDR3 length: 15 amino acids. The CDR3, as DNA: TGTGCCAGCAGCTGGGGCATAGGGGAGGGCTCTGAAGCTTTCTTT. Its translation: CASSWGIGEGSEAFF.

This chain links TRBV5-6 with TRBJ2-7, with 13 bases identical to TRBD2. Per germline, CDR1 SGHDT and CDR2 YYEEEE. The CDR3 has 18 residues. V was pared by 3 bases and J by 0 bases, with 9 bases of the junction left unmatched. The CDR3 nucleotides are TGTGCCAGCAGCTCGAGGGGGACTAGCGGGGCTTACTCCTACGAGCAGTACTTC. Translation: CASSSRGTSGAYSYEQYF.

This sequence joins TRBV19 and TRBJ2-3; 7 positions agree with TRBD2. V lost 4 bases, J lost 1 base, and 14 bases stayed unmatched. The CDR3 spans 18 residues. Germline CDR1 LNHDA, CDR2 SQIVND (reference sequence). CDR3 region: CASSRSGTRGFGTDTQYF. The CDR3 bases are TGTGCCAGTAGTAGGAGCGGGACTCGCGGGTTCGGCACAGATACGCAGTATTTT.

CDR3 in amino acids: CASSRTFGDGYTF. The CDR3 bases are TGTGCCAGCAGCCGGACATTTGGCGATGGCTACACCTTC. This chain links TRBV7-2 with TRBJ1-2; a weak D match, TRBD1 (5 bases). The CDR3 spans 13 residues. CDR1 is SGHTA and CDR2 is FQGNSA in the germline V gene. V was cut by 5 bases and J by 6 bases, with 13 bases left in between.

This clone turned up a few times. V is TRBV12-5 and J is TRBJ1-5, with 8 bases matching TRBD1. After removal of 0 bases from V and 0 bases from J, the junction contained 4 bases not matched to a gene. The CDR3 is 17 residues long. CDR1 is LGHNT, CDR2 FRNRAP, per germline. This chain's CDR3 is CASGLVRGQDSNQPQHF. The CDR3 coding sequence is TGTGCTAGTGGTTTGGTACGGGGACAGGATAGCAATCAGCCCCAGCATTTT.

CDR3 nucleotides: TGTGCCAGCAGCCGGGGGCTGGACACAGATACGCAGTATTTT. Translation gives CASSRGLDTDTQYF. This sequence joins TRBV3-1 (or the pseudogene TRBV3-2) and TRBJ2-3; possibly TRBD1 for D (6 bases). The CDR3 has 14 amino acids. CDR1 is LGHDT, CDR2 YNNKEL, per germline (reference sequence). The V end was cut by 4 bases, the J end by 2 bases, with 10 bases between.

The chain joins TRBV30 to TRBJ1-3; the match to TRBD1 covers 7 bases. V was pared by 0 bases and J by 7 bases, with 12 bases of the junction left unmatched. CDR1 and CDR2 from the germline V gene are GTSNPN and SVGIG (reference sequence). The CDR3 is made up of 16 amino acids. The CDR3 nucleotides read TGTGCCTGGAGTGTACTAGGGACAGTCGGGGGTAACACCATATATTTT. Protein: CAWSVLGTVGGNTIYF.

V usage is TRBV13 and J usage is TRBJ1-1, with no clear D. V was clipped by 3 bases and J by 3 bases, with 2 bases between them. Looked up from germline, CDR1 is PRHDT and CDR2 is FYEKMQ (reference sequence). The CDR3 loop spans 11 amino acids. This CDR3 reads CASSFYTEAFF. The CDR3 DNA is TGTGCCAGCAGCTTCTACACTGAAGCTTTCTTT. The full variable domain, its missing parts supplied by reference TRBV13 and TRBJ1-1, is AAGVIQSPRHLIKEKRETATLKCYPIPRHDTVYWYQQGPGQDPQFLISFYEKMQSDKGSIPDRFSAQQFSDYHSELNMSSLELGDSALYFCASSFYTEAFFGQGTRLTVV.